Listed below are T cell receptor beta chains from one sample, sequenced in a study of blood T cell repertoires in COVID-19. Assay used: immunoSEQ multiplex PCR; TCRdb lists only in-frame clones, some missing. The repertoire holds roughly 180,000 clones, with approximately 86% as singletons. The specimen sequenced was peripheral blood. The receptors come from a man between 70 and 80 years old with active or convalescent COVID-19. The CDR3 runs from the conserved cysteine through the conserved F or W. The D gene is left open where the match is weak. The listing skips clone size in some rows; elsewhere it reads once, few, many or a size class.

V	D	J	size	DNA	CDR3
TRBV7-2	-	TRBJ2-1	-	TGTGCCAGCAGCTTTATAGAAGCCGAGCAGTTCTTC	CASSFIEAEQFF
TRBV2	TRBD2	TRBJ2-1	-	TGTGCCAGCAGTGCGGTGGTAGCGGGAGGTCAACAGTTCTTC	CASSAVVAGGQQFF
TRBV5-6	TRBD1	TRBJ1-4	once	TGTGCCAGCAGGGGACAGCTTAATGAAAAACTGTTTTTT	CASRGQLNEKLFF
TRBV10-3	TRBD2	TRBJ2-5	-	TGTGCCATCAGTCAGACTAGCTTTCAGACCCAGTACTTC	CAISQTSFQTQYF
TRBV2	-	TRBJ1-3	few	TGTGCCAGCAGTTCGTCCCCCTCTGGAAACACCATATATTTT	CASSSSPSGNTIYF
TRBV24-1	TRBD2	TRBJ2-3	-	TGTGCCACCAGTGATCCCGGGGCGGGGGGGCCCCTCACAGATACGCAGTATTTT	CATSDPGAGGPLTDTQYF
TRBV27	-	TRBJ1-4	-	TGTGCCAGCAGTCAGCGCGGGGCACTCTATGAAAAACTGTTTTTT	CASSQRGALYEKLFF
TRBV4-3	-	TRBJ1-4	-	TGCGCCAGCAGCCAGACCGGGACTCATAGTCGTGAAAAACTGTTTTTT	CASSQTGTHSREKLFF
TRBV6-5	-	TRBJ2-7	-	TGTGCCAGCAGTTACCCCGGGACCTACGAGCAGTACTTC	CASSYPGTYEQYF
TRBV24-1	TRBD2	TRBJ2-3	-	TGTGCCACCTCCCGCTCTAGCGGGGGCCCAACAGATACGCAGTATTTT	CATSRSSGGPTDTQYF
TRBV14	-	TRBJ2-7	-	TGTGCCAGCAGCCCCCAGACAGGTCCCTACGAGCAGTACTTC	CASSPQTGPYEQYF
TRBV5-4	TRBD2	TRBJ2-1	-	TGTGCCAGCAGCTTGGCCCATTTGGTTACTAGCGGGGTAAATGAGCAGTTCTTC	CASSLAHLVTSGVNEQFF
TRBV30	-	TRBJ1-2	-	TGTGCCTGGAGTCCCCTACAGACTAACTATGGCTACACCTTC	CAWSPLQTNYGYTF
TRBV6-7	TRBD1	TRBJ2-3	-	TGTGCCAGCAGTTACAGCGCAGCGGGACAGGGAATAGATACGCAGTATTTT	CASSYSAAGQGIDTQYF
TRBV30	-	TRBJ1-6	once	TGTGCCTGGACCAGGGGAGGGCTTCTATCACCCCTCCACTTT	CAWTRGGLLSPLHF
TRBV28	-	TRBJ1-1	once	TGTGCCAGCAGTTTAGGGCAGGGCGAAGCTTTCTTT	CASSLGQGEAFF
TRBV9	-	TRBJ1-6	-	TGTGCCAGCAGCGTATTTGTGGACAGTAAGAATTCACCCCTCCACTTT	CASSVFVDSKNSPLHF
TRBV19	TRBD2	TRBJ2-1	-	TGTGCCAGTAGCCAGGGAGCGGGAGTTTACAATGAGCAGTTCTTC	CASSQGAGVYNEQFF
TRBV27	-	TRBJ1-4	-	TGTGCCAGTAAACCGGGCCCGCGGGGGGAAAAACTGTTTTTT	CASKPGPRGEKLFF
TRBV14	-	TRBJ2-3	-	TGTGCCAGCAGCCAAGATCGCGGGGGCCTGCTGGGAGATACGCAGTATTTT	CASSQDRGGLLGDTQYF
TRBV10-1	-	TRBJ2-3	-	TGCGCCAGCAGTGAAGGGGCAGCTAGCACAGATACGCAGTATTTT	CASSEGAASTDTQYF
TRBV19	TRBD1	TRBJ1-1	few	TGTGCCAGTAGTATCCGGGGACAGGGGAACACTGAAGCTTTCTTT	CASSIRGQGNTEAFF
TRBV3-1/TRBV3-2	TRBD1	TRBJ2-3	few	TGTGCCAGCAGCCAACAGGGGGCGGGAGATACGCAGTATTTT	CASSQQGAGDTQYF
TRBV11-2	TRBD1	TRBJ1-6	-	TGTGCCAGCAGCTTAGGCGACAGGGGGTTAAGCTCCTATAATTCACCCCTCCACTTT	CASSLGDRGLSSYNSPLHF
TRBV19	-	TRBJ2-1	-	TGTGCCAGTAGGTCAACTTATCCTACCCGAAATGAGCAGTTCTTC	CASRSTYPTRNEQFF
TRBV6-5	TRBD1	TRBJ1-2	few	TGTGCCAGCAACCGACAGGGAGGTACCTATGGCTACACCTTC	CASNRQGGTYGYTF
TRBV6-5	TRBD1	TRBJ1-1	-	TGTGCCAGCAGACCCGACAGGGCCCGCAACACTGAAGCTTTCTTT	CASRPDRARNTEAFF
TRBV6-5	-	TRBJ1-6	-	TGTGCCAGCAGTAGATCACAGGGCCCTAATTCACCCCTCCACTTT	CASSRSQGPNSPLHF
TRBV5-6	TRBD1	TRBJ1-2	-	TGTGCCAGCACCACAAATCCGACAGGGATCTATGGCTACACCTTC	CASTTNPTGIYGYTF
TRBV28	TRBD2	TRBJ2-3	few	TGTGCCAGCAGTTTCCGGGCGGGAGCGGATACGCAGTATTTT	CASSFRAGADTQYF
TRBV18	TRBD1	TRBJ2-7	-	TGTGCCAGCTCACCCCTCATGGGACAGACCCACTACGAGCAGTACTTC	CASSPLMGQTHYEQYF
TRBV30	-	TRBJ1-3	-	TGTGCCTCGTCGACTGAAACCTCTGGAAACACCATATATTTT	CASSTETSGNTIYF
TRBV3-1/TRBV3-2	TRBD2	TRBJ2-7	-	TGTGCCAGCAGCCGTGGGGTAGCGGGGACCTACGAGCAGTACTTC	CASSRGVAGTYEQYF
TRBV7-8	-	TRBJ1-1	-	TGTGCCAGCAGCCCAGAGGGGGTAAACACTGAAGCTTTCTTT	CASSPEGVNTEAFF
TRBV27	TRBD2	TRBJ2-2	-	TGTGCCAGCAGTTTACTAGCGGGAGGGCCCGGCGGGGAGCTGTTTTTT	CASSLLAGGPGGELFF
TRBV10-3	-	TRBJ1-5	-	TGTGCCATCAGCCCCGACAGATCCAATCAGCCCCAGCATTTT	CAISPDRSNQPQHF
TRBV7-2	TRBD1	TRBJ1-4	-	TGTGCCAGCAGCCAGGGACAGGCCCCCGGAAAACTGTTTTTT	CASSQGQAPGKLFF
TRBV12-5	TRBD2	TRBJ2-3	-	TGTGCTAGTGGCCCCGGCGGGACTAGCGGGATTCTGGCAGATACGCAGTATTTT	CASGPGGTSGILADTQYF
TRBV19	-	TRBJ1-5	-	TGTGCCAGTAGTATAAAGGGGCCCCTCAATCAGCCCCAGCATTTT	CASSIKGPLNQPQHF
TRBV28	-	TRBJ1-5	-	TGTGCCAGCAGTTTACTCCCGCCGGCCCAGCATTTT	CASSLLPPAQHF
TRBV30	TRBD1	TRBJ1-1	-	TGTGCCTGCAGTAGGACAGGGGGGGTATATACTGAAGCTTTCTTT	CACSRTGGVYTEAFF
TRBV5-1	TRBD1	TRBJ2-7	-	TGCGCCAGCAGTTTTGGACAGGGGGCAGTGGACGAGCAGTACTTC	CASSFGQGAVDEQYF